A single sample gave rise to the 13 T cell receptor beta chains below, sequenced in a study of cytomegalovirus exposure and HLA in healthy donors. In the PCR, 60 Vbeta and 13 Jbeta primers were used. Libraries were prepared by immunoSEQ multiplex PCR; TCRdb keeps only in-frame clonotypes and omits some of them. The sample has some 200,000 clones; the top ten hold roughly 6.7%. Sample: PBMCs. These receptors originate from a young man in good health and CMV-seronegative.

This chain joins TRBV4-3 and TRBJ2-1; 10 nucleotides line up with TRBD2. The CDR3 contains 16 residues. Per germline, CDR1 LGHNA and CDR2 YSLEER. V trimming: 0 bases; J trimming: 8 bases; junction bases outside the gene matches: 7. The DNA of the CDR3 is TGCGCCAGCAGCCAAGAAGTTTCTAGCGGGGGCTATGAGCAGTTCTTC. Its translation: CASSQEVSSGGYEQFF.

The V call is TRBV10-1, the J call TRBJ2-3; 9 bases are a match to TRBD2. The CDR3 totals 15 residues. Per the germline V gene, CDR1 is WNHNN and CDR2 is SYGVQD (reference sequence). V was pared by 6 bases and J by 0 bases, with 4 bases of the junction left unmatched. The CDR3 here is CASSALAGSTDTQYF. The CDR3 nucleotides are TGCGCCAGCAGCGCGCTAGCGGGGAGCACAGATACGCAGTATTTT.

This chain joins TRBV7-2 and TRBJ2-1; 7 bases map to TRBD2. There are 16 residues in the CDR3. V was pared by 4 bases and J by 9 bases, with 15 bases of the junction left unmatched. Germline loops: CDR1 SGHTA, CDR2 FQGNSA. Here the CDR3 DNA reads TGTGCCAGCAGCTACGGGGGAATGGGCTGGGAGGGTGAGCAGTTCTTC. Protein sequence: CASSYGGMGWEGEQFF.

V and J are TRBV28 and TRBJ2-1; D is undetermined. The CDR3 loop spans 16 amino acids. Germline V gene lookup returns CDR1 MDHEN and CDR2 SYDVKM. The V gene lost 0 bases and the J gene lost 3 bases, with 12 bases spanning the gap. CDR3 in amino acids: CASSLWAAEDYNEQFF. CDR3 coding DNA: TGTGCCAGCAGTTTATGGGCGGCCGAAGACTACAATGAGCAGTTCTTC.

CDR3 loop: CASSFSGINEQYF. The DNA for the CDR3 is TGCGCCAGCAGCTTTAGCGGGATAAACGAGCAGTACTTC. The J gene is TRBJ2-7, the V gene TRBV5-1; TRBD2 matches at 8 bases. Losses at the gene ends were 2 bases for V and 5 bases for J; bases not matched to a gene: 3. Looked up from germline, CDR1 is SGHRS and CDR2 is YFSETQ. This CDR3 has 13 amino acids.

The chain combines TRBV2 with TRBJ2-5, with a weak D call TRBD2 (7 bases). The germline gives CDR1 SNHLY, CDR2 FYNNEI. This CDR3 has 14 residues. The V and J ends lost 1 base and 4 bases respectively, with 10 bases between them. Written as DNA, the CDR3 is TGTGCCAGCAGTGAAGGGGGAGGGGGAGAGACCCAGTACTTC. Protein product: CASSEGGGGETQYF.

This chain links TRBV30 with TRBJ1-1; the D gene is possibly TRBD1 (5 bases). V lost 0 bases and J lost 2, with 19 bases in between. Germline-derived CDR1 and CDR2 are GTSNPN and SVGIG (reference sequence). The CDR3 extends over 17 amino acids. The CDR3 region is CAWSVSPFGGVNTEAFF. The CDR3 nucleotides read TGTGCCTGGAGTGTCAGTCCCTTTGGAGGGGTCAACACTGAAGCTTTCTTT.

The chain is built from TRBV30 and TRBJ2-1; TRBD2 aligns across 9 bases. CDR3 length: 17 amino acids. Germline V CDR1 and CDR2: GTSNPN, SVGIG (reference sequence). V dropped 1 base and J dropped 7; count of bases not matched to a gene: 14. The CDR3: CAWSARLRAGGRNEQFF. CDR3 DNA sequence: TGTGCCTGGAGTGCTCGCCTTCGGGCGGGAGGGAGAAATGAGCAGTTCTTC.

This chain uses TRBV4-1 with TRBJ2-2; 8 bases are a match to TRBD1. The CDR3 is 17 residues long. Looked up from germline, CDR1 is MGHRA and CDR2 is YSYEKL. The ends lost 1 base at V and 5 bases at J; junction bases unmatched: 9. CDR3 nucleotides: TGCGCCAGCAGCCAAGCCCTACAGGGGGAAAGGACCGGGGAGCTGTTTTTT. Translated, it gives CASSQALQGERTGELFF.

CDR3 bases: TGTGCCAGCAGTGAGGGGAGCTCCTATAATTCACCCCTCCACTTT. Its protein product is CASSEGSSYNSPLHF. The chain uses TRBV6-1 and TRBJ1-6; D unresolved. V was cut by 3 bases and J by 0 bases, with 6 bases left in between. Germline CDR1 and CDR2: MNHNS and SASEGT. This CDR3 has 15 amino acids.

The chain is built from TRBV9 and TRBJ1-1, with D tentatively TRBD1 (5 bases). This CDR3 is built from 13 residues. Germline V CDR1 and CDR2: SGDLS, YYNGEE. V dropped 4 bases and J dropped 4 bases, with 11 bases sitting between them. The CDR3 coding sequence is TGTGCCAGCAGCCCTCAGGGTCCCACTGAAGCTTTCTTT. It encodes CASSPQGPTEAFF. Supplemented by reference TRBV9 and TRBJ1-1, the full variable domain reads DSGVTQTPKHLITATGQRVTLRCSPRSGDLSVYWYQQSLDQGLQFLIQYYNGEERAKGNILERFSAQQFPDLHSELNLSSLELGDSALYFCASSPQGPTEAFFGQGTRLTVV.

Concerning this clone itself: Other DNA sequences of this sample code for an identical CDR3. The CDR3 nucleotides are TGTGCCAGTAGTATGCGGGGACAGGGGGACTCGAGGAGAACGAATCAGCCCCAGCATTTT. This gives the protein CASSMRGQGDSRRTNQPQHF. V is TRBV19 and J is TRBJ1-5, with TRBD1 matching 11 bases. The CDR3 runs 20 residues. V gave up 3 bases and J gave up 4 bases; unmatched junction bases: 17. The V gene's germline CDR1 is LNHDA and CDR2 SQIVND (reference sequence).

The rearrangement links TRBV6-6 to TRBJ1-1, with 7 bases fitting TRBD1. CDR3 length equals 14 residues. V gave up 6 bases and J gave up 2 bases; unmatched junction bases: 6. Germline V gives CDR1 MNHNY, CDR2 SVGAGI (reference sequence). Written as DNA, the CDR3 is TGTGCCAGCAGCCCGACAGGGTCTAACACTGAAGCTTTCTTT. Its translation: CASSPTGSNTEAFF.